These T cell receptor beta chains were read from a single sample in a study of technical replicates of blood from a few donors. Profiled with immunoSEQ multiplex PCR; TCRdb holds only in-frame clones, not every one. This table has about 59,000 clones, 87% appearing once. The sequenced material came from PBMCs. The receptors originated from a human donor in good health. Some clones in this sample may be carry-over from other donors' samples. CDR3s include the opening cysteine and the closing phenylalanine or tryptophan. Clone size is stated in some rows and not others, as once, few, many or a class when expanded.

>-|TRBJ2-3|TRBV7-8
CASSLGLAQTRYTQYF
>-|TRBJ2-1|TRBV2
CASSDTSGGPWGEQFF
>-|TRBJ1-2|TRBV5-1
CASSLGPGQKGYGYTF
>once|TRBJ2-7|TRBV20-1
CGIGRAYEQYF
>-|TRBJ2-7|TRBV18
CASSPQGLAGEAEQYF
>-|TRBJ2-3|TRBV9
CASSVTGTSSDTQYF
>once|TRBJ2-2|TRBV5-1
CASRRGLAGGTDTGELFF
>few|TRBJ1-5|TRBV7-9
CASSLGGLPNPQHF
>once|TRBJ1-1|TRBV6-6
CASSYRGGENTEAFF
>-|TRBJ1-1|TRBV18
CASSPRDRAAFF
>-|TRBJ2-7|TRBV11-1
CASSTGSAYEQYF
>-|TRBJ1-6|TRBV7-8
CASSSPRQGGSPLHF
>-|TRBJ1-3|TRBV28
CASSSDRFSGNTIYF
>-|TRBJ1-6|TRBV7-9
CASSSGEGANSPLHF
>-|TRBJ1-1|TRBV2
CASHGGTEAFF
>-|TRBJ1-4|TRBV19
CASSASGTGVTNEKLFF
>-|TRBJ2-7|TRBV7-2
CASSGGWGWTYEQYF
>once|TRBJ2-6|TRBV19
CASSPLSGPSSGANVLTF
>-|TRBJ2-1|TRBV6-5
CASSYSSKAAQFF
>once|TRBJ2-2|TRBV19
CASSILSGIWNTGELFF
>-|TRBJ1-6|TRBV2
CASNAQLNSPLHF
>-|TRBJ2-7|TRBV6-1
CASSDQTSGKEEQYF
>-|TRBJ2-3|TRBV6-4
CASSATGGSDTQYF
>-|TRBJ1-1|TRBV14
CASSQGTVATEAFF
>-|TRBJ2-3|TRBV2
CASREAYTDTQYF
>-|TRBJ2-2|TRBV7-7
CASMEGANTGELFF